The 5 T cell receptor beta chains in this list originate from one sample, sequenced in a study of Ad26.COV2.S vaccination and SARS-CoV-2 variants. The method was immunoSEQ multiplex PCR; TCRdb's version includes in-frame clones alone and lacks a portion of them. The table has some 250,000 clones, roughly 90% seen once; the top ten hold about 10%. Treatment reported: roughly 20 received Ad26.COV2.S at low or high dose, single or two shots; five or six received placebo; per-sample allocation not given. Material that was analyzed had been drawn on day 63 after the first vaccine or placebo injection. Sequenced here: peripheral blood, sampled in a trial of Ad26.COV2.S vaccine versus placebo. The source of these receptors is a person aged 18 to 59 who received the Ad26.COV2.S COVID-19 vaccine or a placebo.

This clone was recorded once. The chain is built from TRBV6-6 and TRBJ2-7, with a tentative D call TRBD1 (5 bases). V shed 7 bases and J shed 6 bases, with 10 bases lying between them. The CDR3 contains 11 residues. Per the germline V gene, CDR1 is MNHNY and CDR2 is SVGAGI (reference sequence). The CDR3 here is CASTAGLEQYF. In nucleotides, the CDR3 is TGTGCCAGCACGGCAGGGCTCGAGCAGTACTTC.

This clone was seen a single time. The CDR3 DNA is TGTGCCAGCAGTTACCTAAGGGGAGGGACTGAAGCTTTCTTT. It encodes CASSYLRGGTEAFF. The rearrangement joins TRBV6-5 to TRBJ1-1; the D gene is possibly TRBD1 (5 bases). The V end was cut by 2 bases, the J end by 5 bases, with 12 bases between. CDR3 size: 14 residues. Germline values: CDR1 MNHEY, CDR2 SVGAGI.

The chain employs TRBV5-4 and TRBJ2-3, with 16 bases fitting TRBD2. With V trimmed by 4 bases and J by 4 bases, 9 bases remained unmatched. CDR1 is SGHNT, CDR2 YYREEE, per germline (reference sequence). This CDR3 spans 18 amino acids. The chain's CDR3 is CASSRGLAGGTLADTQYF. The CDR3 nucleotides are TGTGCCAGCAGCCGGGGACTAGCGGGAGGGACGTTGGCAGATACGCAGTATTTT.

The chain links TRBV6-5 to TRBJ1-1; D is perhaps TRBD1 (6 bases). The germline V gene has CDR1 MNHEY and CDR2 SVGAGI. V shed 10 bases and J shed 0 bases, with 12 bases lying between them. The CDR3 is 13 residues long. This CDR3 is CAIHRVMNTEAFF. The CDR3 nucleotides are TGTGCCATCCACAGGGTAATGAACACTGAAGCTTTCTTT.

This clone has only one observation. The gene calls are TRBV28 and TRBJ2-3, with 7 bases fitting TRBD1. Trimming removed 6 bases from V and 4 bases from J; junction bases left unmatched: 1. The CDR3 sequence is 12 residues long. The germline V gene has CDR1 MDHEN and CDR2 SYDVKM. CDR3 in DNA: TGTGCCAGCAGAGGACAGGCAGATACGCAGTATTTT. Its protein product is CASRGQADTQYF.